The source of this TCR beta chain is a study of identical twins. Overall study results and limits: Part of the zero-insertion signal could reflect confounding by invariant MAIT and iNKT cells.

On this clonotype: Its specificity is not known. One end of the junction fails to match germline, which may point to a read error.

TCRdb re-called the 5' RACE reads through MiXCR, storing one row per CDR3 protein. The table lists 550,000 to 700,000 distinct CDR3 sequences, about 20% of them singletons, with 4% to 5.5% in the top ten. The CDR3 runs 17 residues. Germline V CDR1 and CDR2: SGHRS, YFSETQ. The same sample was also used in a study of T cells expressing NK-cell markers.

The origin of this receptor is a woman between 18 and 29 years old in good health. The specimen sequenced was PBMCs. The chain links TRBV5-1 to TRBJ2-1, with D hard to call. In DNA, the CDR3 is TGCGCCAACAGCCGGCCTATTCCCCTCAGCTCCTACAATGAGCAGTTCTTC. This translates into CANSRPIPLSSYNEQFF.